This T cell receptor (beta chain) was captured in a study of vaccination and CD4 T cells after COVID-19. Across the study: Investigators drew the post-COVID samples a median approximately 100 days after diagnosis, with a range of 35 to 161. Post-vaccine sampling followed dose two by a median about 69 days (range 14 to 241).

For this clonotype: Its antigen is as yet unknown.

The study sequenced cultured CD4+ T cell DNA using the Oncomine TCR Beta short-read assay. Genomic DNA was isolated from cultured CD4+ T cells. TCRdb reprocessed the PCR reads with MiXCR, giving one entry per CDR3 protein. There are several thousand distinct CDR3 sequences in the sample; roughly 73% occur only once, and roughly a third lies in the top ten. The treatment here: approximately 9-day PBMC culture with coronavirus spike peptide pools or control peptides (ViraFEST assay). Sequenced sample: CD4+ T cells from blood, cultured in vitro. This receptor was taken from a human donor who had recovered from COVID-19.

The CDR3 here is CASSLVGQVYEQYF. In DNA, the CDR3 is TGTGCCAGCAGCCTCGTCGGACAGGTTTACGAGCAGTACTTC. V and J are TRBV14 and TRBJ2-7; TRBD1 matches 7 bases. J was trimmed by 4 bases and V by 4 bases; bases with no gene match: 7. The CDR3 has 14 residues. Germline V gives CDR1 SGHDN, CDR2 FVKESK.